This T cell receptor beta chain was captured by sequencing in a study of shared clonotypes between healthy human individuals. Turning to the study itself: Donors consisted of a couple of women and a few men between 18 and 49. CD4 naive and CD4 memory each took three plates per donor, while CD8 naive took two and CD8 memory one.

Overall study findings and caveats: It was observed that approximately 5% of naive CD4 clonotypes were shared across a few donors.

Into CD45RA+ naive and CD45RA-negative memory subsets, the CD4+ cells were split. Points on this clone: The antigen remains unidentified.

The germline CDR1 and CDR2 sequences are LNHDA and SQIVND (reference sequence). CDR3 size: 16 residues. V was cut by 5 bases and J by 0 bases, with 14 bases left in between. Profiling relied on immunoSEQ multiplex PCR, and the TCRdb table lists in-frame clones only, not all of them. Of roughly 700,000 clones listed, approximately 74% are singletons. Sequencing used memory CD4+ T cells sorted from blood. Subset described: CD45RA-negative fraction. The source is a woman in her thirties in good health. The chain carries TRBV19 and TRBJ1-5; D might be TRBD1 (5 bases). The CDR3 DNA follows: TGTGCCAGTAGTGGCGGGGGTGGAAATAGCAATCAGCCCCAGCATTTT. Residues: CASSGGGGNSNQPQHF.